This TCR beta chain was recovered during a study of T cell responses to AZD1222 COVID-19 vaccine. Here immunoSEQ multiplex PCR was the method, and the copy in TCRdb shows in-frame clones only, minus some. The repertoire includes about 100,000 clones, 80% to 95% of them detected once, and around 1.7% sits in the top ten. Concerning this clone: What it binds is not known.

Study observations and caveats: When two AZD1222 doses had been given, Spike-specific TCR breadth and depth rose. Of the AZD1222 recipients, only five to seven were seropositive at baseline. Regions 160-218 and 743-854 held dominance among vaccine-associated CD4 TCRs, which spanned spike. Mostly white British, mostly female donors; authors suggested clonal diversity may be underestimated.

The sample in question was peripheral blood, obtained on day 0 of AZD1222 vaccination. This sequence originates from an adult in good health.

The CDR3, as DNA: TGTGCCACCAGCAGAGACCTCGACAGCTTTAGCAATCAGCCCCAGCATTTT. This codes for CATSRDLDSFSNQPQHF. The chain carries TRBV15 and TRBJ1-5, with D possibly matching TRBD1 (5 bases). CDR1 is LNHNV, CDR2 YYDKDF, per germline (reference sequence). CDR3 length: 17 residues. Trimming removed 0 bases at V and 0 bases at J, with 12 bases between.